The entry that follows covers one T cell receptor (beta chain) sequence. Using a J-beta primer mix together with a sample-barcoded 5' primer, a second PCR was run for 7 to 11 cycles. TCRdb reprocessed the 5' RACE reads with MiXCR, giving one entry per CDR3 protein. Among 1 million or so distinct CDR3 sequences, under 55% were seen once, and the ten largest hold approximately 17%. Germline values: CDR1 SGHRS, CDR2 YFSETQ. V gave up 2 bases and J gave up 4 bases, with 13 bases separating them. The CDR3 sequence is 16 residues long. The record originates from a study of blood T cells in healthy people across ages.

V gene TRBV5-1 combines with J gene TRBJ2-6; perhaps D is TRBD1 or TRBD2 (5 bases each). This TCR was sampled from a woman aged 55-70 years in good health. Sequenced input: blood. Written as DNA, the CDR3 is TGCGCCAGCAGCTTTCCGGGGCCCCTGGGGGCCAACGTCCTGACTTTC. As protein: CASSFPGPLGANVLTF.